The table lists the clone carrying this T cell receptor (beta chain) with a few counts. Its antigen is currently unknown. The sample is drawn from a study of T cells in localized non-small cell lung cancer. Study observations and caveats: Sequencing, confined to only one tumor region, leaves heterogeneity possible. Of the tissues analyzed, uninvolved adjacent lung showed maximal T cell clonality, greater than tumor. Greater blood T cell density accompanied longer overall survival.

Profiled with immunoSEQ multiplex PCR; TCRdb holds only in-frame clones, not every one. The data hold over a thousand clones, with around 21% observed a single time. Specimen: lung tumor tissue, collected before any cancer treatment. The receptor comes from a male donor at least 60 years old with stage II squamous cell lung carcinoma.

The CDR3: CASSQRTGGSGELFF. As DNA, the CDR3 is TGTGCCAGCAGCCAGAGGACAGGGGGCTCCGGGGAGCTGTTTTTT. The chain employs TRBV2 and TRBJ2-2, with 11 positions matching TRBD1. The CDR3 sequence is 15 residues long. V trimming: 6 bases; J trimming: 6 bases; junction bases outside the gene matches: 6. CDR1 and CDR2 from the germline V gene are SNHLY and FYNNEI.